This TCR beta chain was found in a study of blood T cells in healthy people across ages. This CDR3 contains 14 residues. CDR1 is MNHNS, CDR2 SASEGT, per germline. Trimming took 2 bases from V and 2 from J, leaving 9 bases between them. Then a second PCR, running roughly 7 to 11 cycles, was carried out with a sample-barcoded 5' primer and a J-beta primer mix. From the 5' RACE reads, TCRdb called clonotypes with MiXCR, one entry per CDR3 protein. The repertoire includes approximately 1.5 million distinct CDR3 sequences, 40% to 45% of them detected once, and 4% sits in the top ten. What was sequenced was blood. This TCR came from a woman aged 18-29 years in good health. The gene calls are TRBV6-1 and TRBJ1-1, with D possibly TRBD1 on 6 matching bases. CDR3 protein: CASSEIRGNTEAFF. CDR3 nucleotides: TGTGCCAGCAGTGAAATCAGGGGCAACACTGAAGCTTTCTTT.